This is a list of T cell receptor beta chains from one sample in a study of identical twins. TCRdb processed the 5' RACE reads anew with MiXCR; each CDR3 protein has one entry. The sample lists about 900,000 distinct CDR3 sequences; approximately 13% were seen once. These same data were also listed under a study on yellow fever vaccine responses in identical twins.

The sequenced sample consisted of PBMCs. The receptors were gathered from a young woman in good health. Each CDR3 is given with its conserved first and last residue. D genes are given only for firm matches. Clone size, where shown, is once, few, many, or a class for clones that have expanded.

v_gene,j_gene,d_gene,abundance,CDR3aa,CDR3nt
TRBV7-9,TRBJ2-7,TRBD1,.,CAGRRQGSGEQYF,TGTGCCGGGAGAAGACAGGGGTCGGGCGAGCAGTACTTC
TRBV5-1,TRBJ2-3,TRBD2,.,CASSLLVSGITDTQYF,TGCGCCAGCAGCTTGCTCGTTAGCGGGATCACAGATACGCAGTATTTT
TRBV20-1,TRBJ2-5,.,few,CSPTHPEASQETQYF,TGCAGTCCCACTCACCCGGAGGCGAGCCAAGAGACCCAGTACTTC
TRBV24-1,TRBJ2-4,.,.,CAATGMKNIQYF,TGTGCCGCAACCGGGATGAAAAACATTCAGTACTTC
TRBV10-2,TRBJ2-3,.,.,CASSETGRADTQYF,TGCGCCAGCAGTGAGACAGGACGGGCAGATACGCAGTATTTT
TRBV14,TRBJ2-7,.,.,CASSPWGGLRHEQYF,TGTGCCAGCAGCCCCTGGGGAGGCCTTCGACACGAGCAGTACTTC
TRBV20-1,TRBJ1-1,.,.,CSARARTEAFF,TGCAGTGCTAGAGCGAGAACTGAAGCTTTCTTT
TRBV7-2,TRBJ2-1,TRBD2,many,CASSFFPGTSRSEQFF,TGTGCCAGCAGCTTTTTCCCCGGGACTAGTAGGAGTGAGCAGTTCTTC
TRBV7-9,TRBJ2-2,.,.,CASSINQGTGELFF,TGTGCCAGCAGCATCAACCAGGGGACCGGGGAGCTGTTTTTT
TRBV5-1,TRBJ2-1,.,many,CASSSATLSSYNEQFF,TGCGCCAGCAGCTCAGCCACCCTTAGCTCCTACAATGAGCAGTTCTTC
TRBV20-1,TRBJ1-2,TRBD1,many,CSSAGGLYFGYTF,TGCAGCAGTGCAGGGGGCTTATATTTTGGCTACACCTTC
TRBV6-5,TRBJ2-1,TRBD1,many,CASSYGQGVYNEQFF,TGTGCCAGCAGTTATGGACAGGGAGTTTACAATGAGCAGTTCTTC
TRBV5-1,TRBJ2-3,.,few,CASRLQWGRGTDTQYF,TGCGCCAGCAGATTACAGTGGGGGCGGGGCACAGATACGCAGTATTTT
TRBV2,TRBJ2-1,TRBD2,.,CASKYTSGKYNEQFF,TGTGCCAGCAAGTATACTAGCGGGAAATACAATGAGCAGTTCTTC
TRBV5-1,TRBJ1-2,TRBD1,few,CASSSDRGPGGYTF,TGCGCCAGCAGCTCGGACAGGGGGCCTGGTGGCTACACCTTC
TRBV29-1,TRBJ2-3,.,few,CSVEASATSTDTQYF,TGCAGCGTTGAGGCTAGCGCGACTAGCACAGATACGCAGTATTTT
TRBV11-2,TRBJ2-7,.,many,CASSLVGSHEQYF,TGTGCCAGCAGCTTAGTGGGTAGCCACGAGCAGTACTTC
TRBV5-1,TRBJ2-3,TRBD2,.,CASSVSTSGVTDTQYF,TGCGCCAGCAGCGTCTCGACTAGCGGGGTTACAGATACGCAGTATTTT
TRBV6-5,TRBJ1-2,TRBD1,.,CATTFNRGYTF,TGTGCCACCACTTTCAACAGGGGATACACCTTC
TRBV19,TRBJ1-2,.,.,CASRIAGMNYGYTF,TGTGCCAGTAGGATCGCAGGGATGAACTATGGCTACACCTTC
TRBV28,TRBJ2-7,TRBD1,.,CASSPRGTGPYEQYF,TGTGCCAGCAGTCCCCGAGGGACAGGGCCCTACGAGCAGTACTTC
TRBV7-6,TRBJ1-1,.,few,CASSSIRGDTEAFF,TGTGCCAGCAGCTCGATACGGGGGGACACTGAAGCTTTCTTT
TRBV6-1,TRBJ1-5,.,few,CASRAAQGESQPQHF,TGTGCCAGCAGGGCGGCACAGGGAGAGAGTCAGCCCCAGCATTTT
TRBV7-9,TRBJ2-1,.,.,CASSYGLDEQFF,TGTGCCAGCAGCTACGGACTGGATGAGCAGTTCTTC
TRBV20-1,TRBJ1-1,.,.,CSARPGRGMNTEAFF,TGCAGTGCTAGACCGGGGAGGGGGATGAACACTGAAGCTTTCTTT
TRBV7-9,TRBJ2-7,.,few,CASSPVHF,TGTGCCAGCAGCCCCGTGCACTTC
TRBV10-1,TRBJ2-1,.,many,CASSGGLVNNEQFF,TGCGCCAGCAGTGGGGGGCTAGTCAACAATGAGCAGTTCTTC
TRBV7-9,TRBJ1-5,.,few,CASSLVGQGSNQPQHF,TGTGCCAGCAGCTTAGTGGGCCAGGGCTCCAATCAGCCCCAGCATTTT
TRBV20-1,TRBJ2-1,.,.,CSASGTLYNEQFF,TGCAGTGCTAGCGGGACCCTATACAATGAGCAGTTCTTC
TRBV10-3,TRBJ2-7,.,many,CAISDLYEQYF,TGTGCCATCAGTGACCTCTACGAGCAGTACTTC
TRBV7-6,TRBJ2-3,.,.,CASSLIQPTSTDTQYF,TGTGCCAGCAGCTTAATACAGCCGACTAGCACAGATACGCAGTATTTT
TRBV5-6,TRBJ1-1,TRBD1,.,CASSLSGTGKAEAFF,TGTGCCAGCAGCCTATCCGGGACAGGGAAGGCTGAAGCTTTCTTT
TRBV20-1,TRBJ2-7,.,.,CSARLKGAYEQYF,TGCAGTGCTAGACTGAAAGGAGCCTACGAGCAGTACTTC
TRBV24-1,TRBJ2-1,.,few,CATSAATSGEQFF,TGTGCCACCAGTGCTGCGACTAGTGGTGAGCAGTTCTTC
TRBV29-1,TRBJ2-2,.,few,CSVVERGPTGELFF,TGCAGCGTTGTCGAGCGAGGTCCCACCGGGGAGCTGTTTTTT
TRBV12-3/TRBV12-4,TRBJ1-4,.,.,CASAQNKGGGEKLFF,TGTGCCAGCGCCCAAAATAAGGGGGGCGGTGAAAAACTGTTTTTT
TRBV4-1,TRBJ2-1,.,few,CASSQDPGVEQFF,TGCGCCAGCAGCCAAGACCCTGGGGTTGAGCAGTTCTTC
TRBV20-1,TRBJ2-5,TRBD1,few,CSVGTVLSETQYF,TGCAGTGTTGGGACAGTACTCTCGGAGACCCAGTACTTC
TRBV4-2,TRBJ2-7,TRBD2,many,CASSTTGGSLNEQYF,TGTGCCAGCAGTACCACGGGCGGGAGTTTAAACGAGCAGTACTTC
TRBV5-5,TRBJ2-1,.,.,CASSWGVSYNEQFF,TGTGCCAGCAGCTGGGGGGTTTCCTACAATGAGCAGTTCTTC
TRBV2,TRBJ2-5,TRBD1,few,CASIATGPQTQYF,TGTGCCAGCATCGCGACAGGGCCTCAGACCCAGTACTTC
TRBV20-1,TRBJ1-1,.,many,CSARASGGPGPF,TGCAGTGCTAGGGCCAGTGGGGGGCCTGGCCCCTTT
TRBV7-9,TRBJ2-7,TRBD2,few,CASSLGELSGAFYEQYF,TGTGCCAGCAGCTTAGGAGAACTTAGCGGGGCGTTTTACGAGCAGTACTTC
TRBV6-5,TRBJ2-6,.,few,CASSYQKLSSGANVLTF,TGTGCCAGCAGTTATCAGAAGTTAAGCTCTGGGGCCAACGTCCTGACTTTC
TRBV11-2,TRBJ2-2,.,.,CASSSWALTGELFF,TGTGCCAGCAGCTCCTGGGCCCTCACCGGGGAGCTGTTTTTT
TRBV10-3,TRBJ2-1,.,.,CAILERESSYNEQFF,TGTGCCATCCTTGAGAGGGAGAGCTCCTACAATGAGCAGTTCTTC
TRBV7-9,TRBJ1-1,.,few,CASSLAGWTEAFF,TGTGCCAGCAGCTTAGCGGGGTGGACTGAAGCTTTCTTT
TRBV27,TRBJ2-5,.,many,CASSLSYQETQYF,TGTGCCAGCTCTCTTTCGTACCAAGAGACCCAGTACTTC
TRBV28,TRBJ2-7,.,.,CASEVNGRDEQYF,TGTGCCAGCGAGGTTAATGGACGGGACGAGCAGTACTTC
TRBV12-3/TRBV12-4,TRBJ1-6,.,.,CASSFVGVSSPLHF,TGTGCCAGCAGTTTTGTAGGGGTTAGTTCACCCCTCCACTTT
TRBV27,TRBJ1-1,TRBD1,few,CASRRTGLGITEAFF,TGTGCCAGCAGACGGACAGGGCTTGGGATCACTGAAGCTTTCTTT
TRBV2,TRBJ2-5,.,many,CASSGPGETQYF,TGTGCCAGCAGTGGCCCAGGAGAGACCCAGTACTTC
TRBV3-1,TRBJ2-5,.,.,CASSRGSEETQYF,TGTGCCAGCAGCCGAGGGAGTGAAGAGACCCAGTACTTC
TRBV27,TRBJ2-2,TRBD2,.,CASSGAGGVGELFF,TGTGCCAGCAGTGGGGCGGGAGGGGTCGGGGAGCTGTTTTTT
TRBV4-1,TRBJ1-3,TRBD1,.,CASSQAGGGQGDTIYF,TGCGCCAGCAGCCAAGCAGGCGGGGGACAGGGTGACACCATATATTTT
TRBV7-9,TRBJ2-3,.,few,CASRPMDTQYF,TGTGCCAGCAGACCAATGGATACGCAGTATTTT